Listed here are 28 T cell receptor beta chains from one sample, sequenced in a study of T cell changes during pregnancy in multiple sclerosis. Generated by immunoSEQ multiplex PCR, the TCRdb table keeps only in-frame clones and is missing some. The sample holds about 100,000 clones; over 80% are singletons and the top ten take around 2.1%. The sequences come from peripheral blood, collected after pregnancy. These receptors were taken from a female donor with multiple sclerosis, enrolled in a pregnancy study.

This chain joins TRBV5-1 and TRBJ1-6, with 10 nucleotides matching TRBD1. V lost 2 bases, J lost 7 bases, and 3 bases stayed unmatched. This CDR3 is 15 amino acids long. The germline gives CDR1 SGHRS, CDR2 YFSETQ. CDR3 loop: CASSFGTGDNSPLHF. The CDR3 coding sequence is TGCGCCAGCAGCTTCGGGACAGGGGACAATTCACCCCTCCACTTT.

The V gene is TRBV30, the J gene TRBJ1-2; D is ambiguous. CDR1 is GTSNPN, CDR2 SVGIG, per germline (reference sequence). V gave up 2 bases and J gave up 2 bases, with 12 bases separating them. This CDR3 is 14 amino acids long. CDR3 loop: CAWSTTRQNYGYTF. The CDR3 region has the DNA TGTGCCTGGAGTACTACAAGGCAAAACTATGGCTACACCTTC.

V usage is TRBV4-3 and J usage is TRBJ1-2; perhaps TRBD1 as D (6 bases). The germline V and J ends were trimmed by 0 bases and 8 bases, with 16 bases remaining between them. The CDR3 totals 15 residues. The germline CDR1 and CDR2 sequences are LGHNA and YSLEER. Written as DNA, the CDR3 is TGCGCCAGCAGCCAAGATCTGAAGGCAGGACAGGGCTACACCTTC. This gives the protein CASSQDLKAGQGYTF.

The chain links TRBV6-5 to TRBJ2-7, with D perhaps TRBD2 (5 bases). This CDR3 has 15 residues. The V end lost 10 bases, the J end lost 3 bases, and 22 bases lay between the germline ends. Germline V gene lookup returns CDR1 MNHEY and CDR2 SVGAGI. As DNA, the CDR3 is TGTGCCACCCATTTTTCTGACGGACTCTACTACGAGCAGTACTTC. Encoded protein: CATHFSDGLYYEQYF.

This chain uses TRBV28 with TRBJ1-2, with 8 bases aligning to TRBD1. This CDR3 is built from 13 residues. Germline V gene sequence: CDR1 MDHEN, CDR2 SYDVKM. Trimming at V came to 4 bases and at J to 4 bases, leaving 2 bases not matched to a gene. The CDR3 DNA reads TGTGCCAGCAGTTACCAGGGGGCCTATGGCTACACCTTC. This translates into CASSYQGAYGYTF.

V gene TRBV27 combines with J gene TRBJ2-5; 12 bases match TRBD1. The germline V gene encodes CDR1 MNHEY and CDR2 SMNVEV (reference sequence). V lost 8 bases to trimming and J lost 4 bases; unmatched junction nucleotides: 5. This CDR3 contains 14 residues. The DNA for the CDR3 is TGTGCCAGCGGGGGACAGGGGGCTGGAGAGACCCAGTACTTC. Its translation: CASGGQGAGETQYF.

The chain joins TRBV6-5 to TRBJ2-7, with TRBD2 matching over 10 bases. J gave up 0 bases and V 4 bases, and 3 bases lay outside the gene matches. This CDR3 comprises 15 residues. Germline-derived CDR1 and CDR2 are MNHEY and SVGAGI. The chain's CDR3 is CASSSSGSSSYEQYF. Here the CDR3 DNA reads TGTGCCAGCAGTTCTAGCGGGAGCTCCTCCTACGAGCAGTACTTC.

V is TRBV18 and J is TRBJ1-3; the D is unclear. This CDR3 contains 15 residues. The V gene lost 3 bases and the J gene lost 0 bases, with 9 bases spanning the gap. CDR1 KGHSH and CDR2 LQKENI come from the germline V gene. CDR3 sequence reads: CASSPAGISGNTIYF. The CDR3 DNA reads TGTGCCAGCTCACCGGCCGGGATCTCTGGAAACACCATATATTTT.

The J gene is TRBJ1-5, the V gene TRBV7-8, with 11 bases fitting TRBD1. V trimming: 6 bases; J trimming: 4 bases; junction bases outside the gene matches: 5. The CDR3 sequence is 15 residues long. The germline CDR1 and CDR2 sequences are SGHVS and FQNEAQ. CDR3 DNA: TGTGCCAGCAGTTCGGACAGGGGGCATAATCAGCCCCAGCATTTT. This gives the protein CASSSDRGHNQPQHF.

This chain links TRBV6-1 with TRBJ1-1; tentative D call: TRBD1 (5 bases). V gave up 7 bases and J gave up 0 bases, with 15 bases separating them. Germline V lookup: CDR1 MNHNS, CDR2 SASEGT. The CDR3 runs to 15 residues. The chain's CDR3 is CASTPQGGVNTEAFF. CDR3 coding DNA: TGTGCCAGCACCCCCCAGGGCGGCGTGAACACTGAAGCTTTCTTT.

The chain employs TRBV7-9 and TRBJ1-3, with 10 bases fitting TRBD1. This CDR3 has 17 amino acids. CDR1 is SEHNR, CDR2 FQNEAQ, per germline (reference sequence). V shed 5 bases and J 2 bases; nucleotides not matched to a gene: 9. The CDR3 DNA reads TGTGCCAGCAGCACGACAGGGGGCGGACTGGCTGGAAACACCATATATTTT. It codes for CASSTTGGGLAGNTIYF. The whole variable domain, filled in from reference TRBV7-9 and TRBJ1-3, reads DTGVSQNPRHKITKRGQNVTFRCDPISEHNRLYWYRQTLGQGPEFLTYFQNEAQLEKSRLLSDRFSAERPKGSFSTLEIQRTEQGDSAMYLCASSTTGGGLAGNTIYFGEGSWLTVV.

This clone was detected only a few times. This chain joins TRBV5-6 and TRBJ1-2, with 8 nucleotides matching TRBD1. CDR1 is SGHDT, CDR2 YYEEEE, per germline. The CDR3 contains 14 residues. The trim removed 2 bases at V and 2 bases at J, leaving 2 bases unmatched. The CDR3 DNA follows: TGTGCCAGCAGCTTTGGGGACAGGAACTATGGCTACACCTTC. Translating it yields CASSFGDRNYGYTF.

The chain combines TRBV5-1 with TRBJ2-1; D unclear. Germline assignment: CDR1 SGHRS and CDR2 YFSETQ. CDR3 length: 14 residues. The V gene lost 0 bases and the J gene lost 7 bases, with 11 bases spanning the gap. CDR3 in DNA: TGCGCCAGCAGCTTGGAGTACAGCAGGAATGAGCAGTTCTTC. Amino acid sequence: CASSLEYSRNEQFF.

This chain joins TRBV4-3 and TRBJ1-2; D possibly corresponds to TRBD1 (5 bases). V lost 0 bases to trimming and J lost 8 bases, with 13 bases between them. This CDR3 spans 14 amino acids. Germline CDR1 is LGHNA and CDR2 is YSLEER. The CDR3 sequence: CASSQDAQGIGYTF. In nucleotides, the CDR3 is TGCGCCAGCAGCCAAGATGCCCAGGGTATCGGCTACACCTTC.

The rearrangement links TRBV5-1 to TRBJ2-3; 11 nucleotides line up with TRBD1. Looked up from germline, CDR1 is SGHRS and CDR2 is YFSETQ. V was clipped by 6 bases and J by 3 bases; unmatched bases: 9. CDR3 size: 16 residues. CDR3 nucleotide sequence: TGCGCCAGCACCCGCGGGACAGGGGGGCGGACAGATACGCAGTATTTT. This gives the protein CASTRGTGGRTDTQYF.

V gene TRBV9 combines with J gene TRBJ2-7; 8 bases line up with TRBD1. This CDR3 spans 16 amino acids. CDR1 is SGDLS and CDR2 is YYNGEE in the germline V gene. With 2 bases clipped from V and 2 bases from J, the junction kept 9 bases outside the gene matches. The CDR3 here is CASSVQDRVGPYEQYF. Written as DNA, the CDR3 is TGTGCCAGCAGCGTCCAGGACAGGGTAGGACCCTACGAGCAGTACTTC. The full variable domain, completed using reference TRBV9 and TRBJ2-7, is DSGVTQTPKHLITATGQRVTLRCSPRSGDLSVYWYQQSLDQGLQFLIQYYNGEERAKGNILERFSAQQFPDLHSELNLSSLELGDSALYFCASSVQDRVGPYEQYFGPGTRLTVT.

J is TRBJ1-2 and V is TRBV30; TRBD1 matches 8 bases. This CDR3 is 14 amino acids long. V was clipped by 5 bases and J by 8 bases; unmatched bases: 13. Germline CDR1 reads GTSNPN; CDR2 reads SVGIG (reference sequence). This chain's CDR3 is CAWPGTGAPGGYTF. DNA for the CDR3: TGTGCCTGGCCTGGGACAGGAGCTCCCGGGGGCTACACCTTC.

This chain uses TRBV27 with TRBJ2-7, with D possibly matching TRBD1 (6 bases). Germline V gene lookup returns CDR1 MNHEY and CDR2 SMNVEV (reference sequence). The V end was cut by 6 bases, the J end by 3 bases, with 27 bases between. This CDR3 is 18 amino acids long. CDR3 sequence: CASRPTTDRSRGNYEQYF. CDR3 bases: TGTGCCAGCAGACCTACTACGGACCGCTCGAGGGGGAACTACGAGCAGTACTTC.

V and J are TRBV7-3 and TRBJ2-2; D uncertain. This CDR3 is 13 amino acids long. Trimming stripped 2 bases from V and 6 bases from J, with 7 bases between. Per the germline V gene, CDR1 is SGHTA and CDR2 is FQGTGA. The CDR3 nucleotides are TGTGCCAGCAGCTTACTGGCCCCCGGGGAGCTGTTTTTT. Translation: CASSLLAPGELFF.

V gene TRBV5-1 combines with J gene TRBJ2-2; 7 bases line up with TRBD1. This CDR3 has 15 amino acids. V shed 7 bases, J shed 6 bases, and the junction held 12 bases outside the gene matches. Germline V gene sequence: CDR1 SGHRS, CDR2 YFSETQ. The CDR3 region is CASRQDRVAAGELFF. CDR3 coding DNA: TGCGCCAGCCGACAAGACAGGGTAGCCGCCGGGGAGCTGTTTTTT.

This chain links TRBV7-8 with TRBJ1-2, with D possibly being TRBD1 (5 bases). Germline lookup yields CDR1 SGHVS and CDR2 FQNEAQ. Trimming removed 1 base at V and 2 bases at J, with 11 bases between. The CDR3 runs 15 residues. Here the CDR3 reads CASSLVGRANYGYTF. CDR3 nucleotides: TGTGCCAGCAGCTTAGTTGGCAGGGCGAACTATGGCTACACCTTC.

The chain uses TRBV18 and TRBJ1-6; D ambiguous. This CDR3 has 15 amino acids. Germline loops: CDR1 KGHSH, CDR2 LQKENI. V lost 2 bases, J lost 5 bases, and 10 bases lay in between. The DNA of the CDR3 is TGTGCCAGCTCACCAACAGTTCTAAATAATTCACCCCTCCACTTT. It yields the protein CASSPTVLNNSPLHF.

This sequence joins TRBV28 and TRBJ1-1, with 8 nucleotides matching TRBD1. Germline V gene data show CDR1 as MDHEN and CDR2 as SYDVKM. The V segment lost 6 bases and the J segment 4 bases; nucleotides outside the gene matches: 7. This CDR3 comprises 14 residues. The CDR3 here is CASRARTGTTEAFF. As DNA, the CDR3 is TGTGCCAGCAGGGCGAGGACAGGGACCACTGAAGCTTTCTTT.

The V call is TRBV19, the J call TRBJ2-1, with TRBD2 as a possible D gene (5 bases). Germline loops: CDR1 LNHDA, CDR2 SQIVND (reference sequence). Trimming shortened V by 4 bases and J by 6 bases, and 10 bases separated the two germline ends. This CDR3 is 13 amino acids long. The chain's CDR3 is CASSTSTRNEQFF. For the CDR3, the DNA is TGTGCCAGTAGTACTAGCACACGCAATGAGCAGTTCTTC.

CDR3 DNA: TGTGCCAGCAGTTTAAGGGGCGGGACCCATGGCTACACCTTC. Its protein product is CASSLRGGTHGYTF. The chain links TRBV27 to TRBJ1-2; a possible D gene is TRBD1 (5 bases). CDR1 is MNHEY and CDR2 is SMNVEV in the germline V gene (reference sequence). The CDR3 covers 14 residues. V dropped 2 bases and J dropped 6 bases, with 13 bases sitting between them.

The CDR3 loop is CASSARLASYEQYF. As DNA, the CDR3 is TGTGCCAGCAGCGCGCGACTAGCGAGCTACGAGCAGTACTTC. The rearrangement links TRBV5-8 to TRBJ2-7; 8 positions agree with TRBD2. V was clipped by 4 bases and J by 3 bases; unmatched bases: 6. Germline assignment: CDR1 SGHTS and CDR2 YDEGEE. This CDR3 contains 14 residues.

This sequence joins TRBV5-4 and TRBJ2-1; tentatively, D is TRBD2 (5 bases). Germline loops: CDR1 SGHNT, CDR2 YYREEE (reference sequence). The CDR3 contains 15 residues. Trimming stripped 3 bases from V and 6 bases from J, with 16 bases between. CDR3 sequence (DNA): TGTGCCAGCAGCTCTTCGACTGGCGGGCCCAATGAGCAGTTCTTC. Translation: CASSSSTGGPNEQFF.

The chain carries TRBV5-4 and TRBJ1-2; D is unresolved. V was cut by 0 bases and J by 6 bases, with 15 bases left in between. In germline, CDR1 is SGHNT, CDR2 YYREEE (reference sequence). There are 15 residues in the CDR3. CDR3 amino acids: CASSLGVRGDNGYTF. The DNA of the CDR3 is TGTGCCAGCAGCTTGGGGGTCCGGGGTGACAATGGCTACACCTTC.